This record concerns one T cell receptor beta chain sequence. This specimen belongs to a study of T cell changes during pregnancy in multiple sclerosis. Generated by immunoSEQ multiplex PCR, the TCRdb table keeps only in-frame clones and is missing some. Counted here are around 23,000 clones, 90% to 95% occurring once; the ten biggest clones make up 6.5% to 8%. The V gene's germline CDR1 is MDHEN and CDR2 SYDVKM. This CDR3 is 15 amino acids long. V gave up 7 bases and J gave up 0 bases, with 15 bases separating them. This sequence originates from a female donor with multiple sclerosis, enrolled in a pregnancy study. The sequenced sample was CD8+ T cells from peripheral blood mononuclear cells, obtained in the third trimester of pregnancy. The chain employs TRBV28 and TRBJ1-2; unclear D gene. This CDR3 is CASNPQTDSNYGYTF. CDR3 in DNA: TGTGCCAGCAACCCTCAGACGGACTCTAACTATGGCTACACCTTC.